The 26 T cell receptor beta chains in this list originate from one sample, sequenced in a study of T cells in Graves' hyperthyroidism and ophthalmopathy. The source material, RNA transcripts, was used to amplify TCR beta CDR3 regions. HTBI primers drove first-round RT-PCR of the TCR CDR3. Each CDR3 protein gets one entry after TCRdb re-called the multiplex PCR reads with MiXCR. Of about 290,000 distinct CDR3 sequences in the sample, 13% are singletons; the top ten hold around 7.9%. Sequenced sample: blood. The receptor source for this set is a woman between 25 and 40 years old with Graves' hyperthyroidism that later progressed to Graves' ophthalmopathy.

This clonotype was found a few times. The rearrangement joins TRBV5-8 to TRBJ2-3, with 7 bases fitting TRBD2. V was pared by 0 bases and J by 6 bases, with 7 bases of the junction left unmatched. The CDR3 runs to 15 residues. Germline V gives CDR1 SGHTS, CDR2 YDEGEE. The CDR3 sequence: CASSLASGHADTQYF. The CDR3 bases are TGTGCCAGCAGCTTGGCTAGCGGCCACGCGGATACGCAGTATTTT.

This clonotype was seen repeatedly, ten times or more. This chain connects TRBV20-1 to TRBJ2-7; D call uncertain. The V gene lost 5 bases and the J gene lost 2 bases, with 10 bases spanning the gap. The germline V gene has CDR1 DFQATT and CDR2 SNEGSKA (reference sequence). The CDR3 is 12 amino acids. The CDR3 nucleotides read TGCAGTGCTCCTGACCGCGCCTACGAGCAGTACTTC. Translated, it gives CSAPDRAYEQYF.

This clonotype appeared a few times. The chain employs TRBV27 and TRBJ2-4; D might be TRBD1 or TRBD2, each matching 5 bases. The CDR3 is 15 residues long. The germline V gene has CDR1 MNHEY and CDR2 SMNVEV (reference sequence). Trimming shortened V by 2 bases and J by 0 bases, and 8 bases separated the two germline ends. CDR3 DNA: TGTGCCAGCAGTTTAGGGACCCTAGCCAAAAACATTCAGTACTTC. This gives the protein CASSLGTLAKNIQYF.

A word on this clonotype: Since a much larger clone is just one base distant, this may be a read error. The V gene is TRBV12-3 or TRBV12-4, the J gene TRBJ1-2; D is uncertain. This CDR3 has 14 residues. The CDR3 nucleotides read TGTGCCAGCAGTTACTACATGGCGTCCTATGACTACACCTTC. It codes for CASSYYMASYDYTF.

The chain combines TRBV4-1 with TRBJ2-5, with D perhaps matching TRBD2 (5 bases). Trimming took 5 bases from V and 4 from J, leaving 20 bases between them. CDR1 and CDR2 from the germline V gene are MGHRA and YSYEKL. The CDR3 runs 16 residues. CDR3 protein: CASSSPIGRGAETQYF. CDR3 DNA sequence: TGCGCCAGCAGCTCCCCGATCGGACGGGGTGCAGAGACCCAGTACTTC.

This clonotype was observed a handful of times. The chain is built from TRBV15 and TRBJ1-5; 8 positions agree with TRBD1. Trimming at V came to 5 bases and at J to 1 base, leaving 4 bases not matched to a gene. The CDR3 has 15 residues. Germline assignment: CDR1 LNHNV and CDR2 YYDKDF (reference sequence). CDR3 protein: CATSADRVSNQPQHF. CDR3 coding DNA: TGTGCCACCAGCGCGGACAGGGTCAGCAATCAGCCCCAGCATTTT.

This chain links TRBV7-2 with TRBJ2-7, with a possible D match to TRBD1 (6 bases). V lost 5 bases to trimming and J lost 6 bases, with 14 bases between them. The germline V gene has CDR1 SGHTA and CDR2 FQGNSA. This CDR3 is 13 amino acids long. The CDR3 loop is CASSLNRVGEQYF. For the CDR3, the DNA is TGTGCCAGCAGCCTGAACAGGGTCGGCGAGCAGTACTTC.

In its sample, this clonotype was seen many times. The chain is built from TRBV7-2 and TRBJ2-7; D might be TRBD1 or TRBD2, each matching 7 bases. Per germline, CDR1 SGHTA and CDR2 FQGNSA. The CDR3 is made up of 15 amino acids. Deletions cut 5 bases from V and 4 bases from J, with 18 bases between. CDR3 bases: TGTGCCAGCAGCACAGGGGCGGGAGTCGGGTACGAGCAGTACTTC. Translating it yields CASSTGAGVGYEQYF.

This clonotype was observed many times. The J gene is TRBJ1-4, the V gene TRBV4-3; 7 bases fit TRBD1. The V segment lost 5 bases and the J segment 3 bases; nucleotides outside the gene matches: 9. Germline V gene sequence: CDR1 LGHNA, CDR2 YSLEER. This CDR3 is 16 amino acids long. The CDR3 sequence is CASSREPGQSNEKLFF. The CDR3 DNA follows: TGCGCCAGCAGCAGAGAGCCGGGACAGTCTAATGAAAAACTGTTTTTT.

This clonotype was seen ten or more times. The V call is TRBV2, the J call TRBJ1-4; 11 bases fit TRBD1. CDR3 length equals 15 residues. J lost 5 bases, V lost 7 bases, and 6 bases had no gene match. Per germline, CDR1 SNHLY and CDR2 FYNNEI. CDR3 nucleotides: TGTGCCAGCATGACCGGGACAGGGGGGAATGAAAAACTGTTTTTT. Translated: CASMTGTGGNEKLFF. Combining the CDR3 with reference TRBV2 and TRBJ1-4 gives the whole variable domain EPEVTQTPSHQVTQMGQEVILRCVPISNHLYFYWYRQILGQKVEFLVSFYNNEISEKSEIFDDQFSVERPDGSNFTLKIRSTKLEDSAMYFCASMTGTGGNEKLFFGSGTQLSVL.

This clonotype was detected once. CDR3 sequence: CASSSGRGVYGYTF. CDR3 bases: TGTGCCAGCAGCTCGGGACGGGGTGTTTATGGCTACACCTTC. The chain uses TRBV3-1 and TRBJ1-2, with D possibly TRBD1 on 5 matching bases. This CDR3 has 14 amino acids. Germline values: CDR1 LGHDT, CDR2 YNNKEL (reference sequence). The V and J ends lost 5 bases and 5 bases respectively, with 15 bases between them.

This clonotype was found many times. The CDR3 DNA sequence: TGTGCCAGCAGCTTAGAAGGGGCCGAGCAGTACTTC. Residues: CASSLEGAEQYF. The genes are TRBV7-6 and TRBJ2-7; tentative D call: TRBD1 (5 bases). Germline CDR1 reads SGHVS; CDR2 reads FNYEAQ. The CDR3 is 12 residues long. Trimming shortened V by 1 base and J by 6 bases, and 7 bases separated the two germline ends.

This rearrangement joins TRBV24-1 to TRBJ2-7; D may be TRBD1 (6 bases). The CDR3 consists of 13 residues. The V end was cut by 4 bases, the J end by 9 bases, with 15 bases between. Germline loops: CDR1 KGHDR, CDR2 SFDVKD. The CDR3 is CATSDPGQNGQYF. The CDR3 nucleotides read TGTGCCACCAGTGACCCCGGACAGAACGGGCAGTACTTC.

This clonotype was counted many times. The chain recombines TRBV7-2 with TRBJ2-7; 12 bases are a match to TRBD1. J was trimmed by 5 bases and V by 3 bases; bases with no gene match: 5. The CDR3 runs 15 residues. Germline CDR1 reads SGHTA; CDR2 reads FQGNSA. CDR3 residues: CASSFSGTGGNEQYF. In DNA form, the CDR3 reads TGTGCCAGCAGCTTCTCCGGGACAGGGGGCAACGAGCAGTACTTC.

This clonotype was counted between two and nine times. The chain uses TRBV29-1 and TRBJ2-1; 8 bases match TRBD1. Germline CDR1 SQVTM, CDR2 ANQGSEA. This CDR3 region has 15 residues. V lost 7 bases to trimming and J lost 0 bases; unmatched junction nucleotides: 8. The CDR3 is CSAPGTGSSYNEQFF. CDR3 nucleotide sequence: TGCAGCGCCCCCGGGACAGGCAGCTCCTACAATGAGCAGTTCTTC.

Only a few counts were recorded for this clonotype. A read error may be the cause here, since a much bigger clone is one base away. The chain combines TRBV20-1 with TRBJ2-7; D not resolved. The V end was cut by 3 bases, the J end by 2 bases, with 11 bases between. The CDR3 contains 13 residues. Germline V gives CDR1 DFQATT, CDR2 SNEGSKA (reference sequence). CDR3 region: CSASWSGTYEQYF. The CDR3 coding sequence is TGCAGTGCTAGCTGGTCAGGAACCTACGAGCAGTACTTC.

The chain employs TRBV5-4 and TRBJ1-2; the D gene is possibly TRBD1 (6 bases). There are 14 residues in the CDR3. The germline gives CDR1 SGHNT, CDR2 YYREEE (reference sequence). Trimming stripped 0 bases from V and 4 bases from J, with 10 bases between. CDR3 in DNA: TGTGCCAGCAGCTTGGGGGGGGGGCGCTATGGCTACACCTTC. Translation: CASSLGGGRYGYTF.

This clonotype showed up many times. This sequence joins TRBV12-3 or TRBV12-4 and TRBJ2-7; TRBD1 might be the D (5 bases). CDR3 length: 13 residues. V shed 4 bases and J shed 6 bases, with 13 bases lying between them. The CDR3 DNA reads as TGTGCCAGCAGTTCAGGGTTGAGGTCCGAGCAGTACTTC. This translates into CASSSGLRSEQYF.

At least ten counts were recorded for this clonotype. The rearrangement links TRBV20-1 to TRBJ2-4; possibly TRBD2 for D (6 bases). CDR3 length: 13 amino acids. Germline assignment: CDR1 DFQATT and CDR2 SNEGSKA (reference sequence). The germline V and J ends were trimmed by 3 bases and 5 bases, with 11 bases remaining between them. CDR3 DNA sequence: TGCAGTGCTAGCGGGGGATTCCAAAACATTCAGTACTTC. The encoded protein is CSASGGFQNIQYF.

The rearrangement links TRBV19 to TRBJ2-1; possibly TRBD1 for D (10 bases). The V and J ends lost 9 bases and 5 bases respectively, with 32 bases between them. CDR1 and CDR2 from the germline V gene are LNHDA and SQIVND (reference sequence). The CDR3 is 19 amino acids. Here the CDR3 reads CASGPGQGRTSASHNEQFF. The CDR3 DNA follows: TGTGCCAGCGGACCGGGACAGGGGAGGACTAGCGCCAGCCACAATGAGCAGTTCTTC. The entire variable domain, with the rest obtained from reference TRBV19 and TRBJ2-1, is as follows: DGGITQSPKYLFRKEGQNVTLSCEQNLNHDAMYWYRQDPGQGLRLIYYSQIVNDFQKGDIAEGYSVSREKKESFPLTVTSAQKNPTAFYLCASGPGQGRTSASHNEQFFGPGTRLTVL.

This clonotype occurred many times. The J gene is TRBJ1-2, the V gene TRBV30; 7 nucleotides agree with TRBD1. The CDR3 extends over 14 amino acids. CDR1 is GTSNPN and CDR2 is SVGIG in the germline V gene (reference sequence). The V segment lost 8 bases and the J segment 6 bases; nucleotides outside the gene matches: 15. DNA for the CDR3: TGTGCCAGCCGGGACAGCGGGGAGTTGGATGGCTACACCTTC. Protein: CASRDSGELDGYTF.

This clonotype was seen more than once but under ten times. The V gene is TRBV4-3, the J gene TRBJ1-2; D remains ambiguous. Germline CDR1 and CDR2: LGHNA and YSLEER. This CDR3 has 16 amino acids. The V gene lost 1 base and the J gene lost 8 bases, with 20 bases spanning the gap. CDR3 in DNA: TGCGCCAGCAGCCAAGTTACATCCGGAATTTACAACGGCTACACCTTC. Its translation: CASSQVTSGIYNGYTF.

This clonotype was found a few times. The chain recombines TRBV27 with TRBJ2-3, with 7 bases aligning to TRBD2. There are 16 residues in the CDR3. The V segment lost 4 bases and the J segment 2 bases; nucleotides outside the gene matches: 9. In germline, CDR1 is MNHEY, CDR2 SMNVEV (reference sequence). For the CDR3, the DNA is TGTGCCAGCAGTTCCTATCTAGCGGCAAACACAGATACGCAGTATTTT. Protein sequence: CASSSYLAANTDTQYF.

This clonotype has at least ten counts. V is TRBV5-6 and J is TRBJ2-5; 7 bases line up with TRBD1. V lost 7 bases and J lost 2; bases outside the gene matches: 8. The CDR3 totals 14 residues. Germline V lookup: CDR1 SGHDT, CDR2 YYEEEE. This chain's CDR3 is CASGGRGTQETQYF. For the CDR3, the DNA is TGTGCCAGCGGTGGCAGGGGGACACAAGAGACCCAGTACTTC.

The table lists this clonotype with many counts. The CDR3 loop is CASSFTSLTSGFYNEQFF. CDR3 sequence (DNA): TGTGCCAGCAGCTTCACCTCGCTTACTAGCGGGTTCTACAATGAGCAGTTCTTC. This sequence joins TRBV7-2 and TRBJ2-1, with TRBD2 matching 9 bases. The V gene's germline CDR1 is SGHTA and CDR2 FQGNSA. There are 18 residues in the CDR3. Losses at the gene ends were 3 bases for V and 3 bases for J; bases not matched to a gene: 12.

This clonotype was detected many times. V and J are TRBV5-1 and TRBJ2-7; no clear D. Trimming removed 4 bases at V and 4 bases at J, with 15 bases between. Germline V gene sequence: CDR1 SGHRS, CDR2 YFSETQ. The CDR3 contains 14 residues. The chain's CDR3 is CASSHPGGGYEQYF. The CDR3 nucleotides are TGCGCCAGCAGCCATCCCGGTGGTGGGTACGAGCAGTACTTC.